The clone carrying this T cell receptor (beta chain) appeared a few times. This sample is part of a study of T cells after yellow fever vaccination. In the study overall: Preparation of fractions with low cell numbers was performed using SMART-Seq v4 Ultra Low Input.

Each CDR3 protein gets one entry after TCRdb re-called the 5' RACE reads with MiXCR. The sample consists of about 5,800 distinct CDR3 sequences, 5.5% to 8% of them appearing once. Deletions cut 0 bases from V and 7 bases from J, with 15 bases between. Germline V gene data show CDR1 as LGHNA and CDR2 as YNFKEQ. The CDR3 extends over 15 amino acids. General study findings and limits: The secondary response was weaker, and its peak arrived faster, on day 5 versus 15. Contamination of FACS-sorted repertoires by abundant clonotypes from the bulk population could occur.

The chain recombines TRBV4-2 with TRBJ2-5; D ambiguous. The receptor comes from a man younger than 30 who received the YFV17D yellow fever vaccine. Material: PBMCs, either bulk or a sorted T-cell subset (CD4+, CD8+, memory, or dextramer-sorted; not recorded which), obtained more than 13 days after the first yellow fever vaccination. The CDR3 here is CASSQEETPWSTQYF. CDR3 DNA sequence: TGTGCCAGCAGCCAAGAGGAGACACCCTGGTCGACCCAGTACTTC.